This TCR beta chain comes out of a study of blood T cell repertoires in COVID-19. About the research overall: COVID-19 samples collected from the United States, Italy and Spain covered acute and convalescent phases. T cells, B-cell-depleted T cells, or PBMCs supplied cDNA or gDNA.

Germline CDR1 and CDR2: SGHRS and YFSETQ. This CDR3 comprises 13 residues. V lost 4 bases and J lost 0, with 7 bases in between. This clone was counted a few times. Source study methods: For nucleated cells, counts were estimated from reference gene primer amplification. The table came from immunoSEQ multiplex PCR; TCRdb's copy has only in-frame clones and leaves some out. V, J and clone size are taken as reported in that table, and D and trimming were inferred from the DNA itself. The sample holds roughly 200,000 clones; around nine tenths are singletons and the top ten take roughly 6.4%. Source material: peripheral blood. The sequence derives from a man aged 55 to 69 who had recovered from COVID-19. This chain connects TRBV5-1 to TRBJ1-1; no definite D call. This chain's CDR3 is CASSVLVNTEAFF. Written as DNA, the CDR3 is TGCGCCAGCAGCGTACTGGTGAACACTGAAGCTTTCTTT.